The clone carrying this T cell receptor beta chain was counted a single time. Germline CDR1 reads MRHNA; CDR2 reads SNTAGT. V was trimmed by 1 base and J by 1 base, leaving 12 bases between them. CDR3 length: 16 residues. This sample is drawn from a study of blood T cell repertoires in COVID-19. Study overall: PBMCs, B-cell-depleted T cells, or T cells provided the cDNA or gDNA that made up the material.

Under the authors' procedure: Quantification of nucleated cells was approximated via reference gene primer amplification. Repertoires were generated with immunoSEQ multiplex PCR, while TCRdb's copy carries only in-frame clones and drops some. V and J calls and clone size come straight from that table; D and trimming were deduced from the DNA. Among 50,000 to 85,000 clones listed, roughly 82% were seen once. The sequence was collected from a man between 60 and 75 years old with acute or convalescent COVID-19. V usage is TRBV6-4 and J usage is TRBJ2-3; weak D call: TRBD2 (7 bases). The sequenced material came from peripheral blood. The CDR3 DNA follows: TGTGCCAGCAGTGACTTTCGCGGGGGCCGCACAGATACGCAGTATTTT. Translating it yields CASSDFRGGRTDTQYF.